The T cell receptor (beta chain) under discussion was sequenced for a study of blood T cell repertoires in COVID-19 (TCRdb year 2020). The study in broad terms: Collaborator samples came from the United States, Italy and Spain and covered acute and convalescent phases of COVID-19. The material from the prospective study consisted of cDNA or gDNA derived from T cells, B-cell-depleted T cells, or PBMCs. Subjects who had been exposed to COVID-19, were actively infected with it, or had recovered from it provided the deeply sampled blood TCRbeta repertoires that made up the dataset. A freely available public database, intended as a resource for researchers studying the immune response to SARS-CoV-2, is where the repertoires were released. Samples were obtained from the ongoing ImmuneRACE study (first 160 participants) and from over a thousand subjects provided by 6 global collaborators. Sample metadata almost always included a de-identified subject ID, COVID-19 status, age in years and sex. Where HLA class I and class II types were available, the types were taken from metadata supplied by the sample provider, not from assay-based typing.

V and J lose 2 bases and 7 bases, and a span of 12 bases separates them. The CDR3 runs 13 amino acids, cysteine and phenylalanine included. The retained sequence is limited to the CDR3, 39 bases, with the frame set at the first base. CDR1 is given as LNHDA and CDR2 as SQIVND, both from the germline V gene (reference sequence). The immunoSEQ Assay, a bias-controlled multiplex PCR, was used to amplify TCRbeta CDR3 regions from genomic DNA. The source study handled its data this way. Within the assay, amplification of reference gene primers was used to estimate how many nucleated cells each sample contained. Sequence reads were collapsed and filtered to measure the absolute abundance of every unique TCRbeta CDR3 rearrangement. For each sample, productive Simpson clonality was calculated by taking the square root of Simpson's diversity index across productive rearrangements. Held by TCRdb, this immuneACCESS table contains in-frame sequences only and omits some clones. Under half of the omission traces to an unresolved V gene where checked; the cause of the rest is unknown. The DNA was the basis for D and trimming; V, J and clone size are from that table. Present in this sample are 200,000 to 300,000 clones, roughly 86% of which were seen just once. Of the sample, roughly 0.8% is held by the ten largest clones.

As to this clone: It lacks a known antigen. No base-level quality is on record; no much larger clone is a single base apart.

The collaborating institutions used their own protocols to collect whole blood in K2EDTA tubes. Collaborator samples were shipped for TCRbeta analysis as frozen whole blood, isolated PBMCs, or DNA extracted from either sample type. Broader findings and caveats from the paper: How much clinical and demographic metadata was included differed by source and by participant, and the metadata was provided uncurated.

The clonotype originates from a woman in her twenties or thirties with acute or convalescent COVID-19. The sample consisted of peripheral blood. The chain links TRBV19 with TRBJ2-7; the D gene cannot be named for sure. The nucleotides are TGTGCCAGTAGTATACCCGGTCTGTATGAGCAGTACTTC. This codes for CASSIPGLYEQYF.